This T cell receptor (beta chain) was sequenced for a study of T-cell reconstitution after alpha-beta-depleted transplantation in children (dated by TCRdb to between 2015 and 2016). Regarding the study in general: Using TCR repertoire profiling, the study quantitatively followed how T-cell immune reconstitution unfolded in children after TCRalphabeta/CD19-depleted allogeneic hematopoietic cell transplantation.

Study-wide findings and limitations: Apparently early alphabetaT-cell count recovery about two months after transplant reportedly relied on only several hundred rapidly expanded clones derived from non-depleted graft cells. In some patients, high TCRbeta diversity at day 60 was attributed to recipient T cells and intrathymic progenitors that had survived conditioning. Over the following months the frequencies of hyperexpanded clones went down, and after one year T-cell counts and TCRbeta diversity were mostly credited to newly produced T cells.

Library preparation was by PCR. Sequenced on an Illumina HiSeq 2500. TCR library preparation used molecular barcoding, with unique molecular identifiers applied to normalize quantification of the TCRbeta repertoire. The public reads were reprocessed in TCRdb via fastp at Q25 and MiXCR, keeping in-frame beta chains. Entries that share a CDR3 protein sequence are merged under the most common genes and DNA. The table for this sample lists about 980,000 distinct CDR3 sequences; about 29% of them were counted only once. The top ten clones comprise roughly 27% of the sample. As to this clonotype: There is no known antigen for this receptor. No qualities accompany the bases; no much larger clone lies one base away.

According to the study, the label for this sample's treatment or condition signals: allogeneic hematopoietic cell transplantation with graft depleted of TCRalphabeta T cells and CD19 B cells. Transplant recipients were children who received TCRalphabeta/CD19-depleted allogeneic hematopoietic cell grafts. The CDR3 spans 15 residues, from the cysteine through the phenylalanine. The read is trimmed to its CDR3 DNA, 45 bases read in frame from base 1. The germline V gene gives CDR1 as KGHSH and CDR2 as LQKENI. The junction shows trimming of 5 bases on V and 1 base on J, plus 14 bases between the germline ends.

In this chain, TRBV18 is recombined with TRBJ1-1; a tentative D match to TRBD1 spans 6 bases. The receptor was isolated from a boy under three years old who had a stem cell transplant for SCID, so the T cells may come from the graft donor. The starting material was PBMCs, mostly from graft donor cells, obtained 360 days after TCRalphabeta/CD19-depleted stem cell transplant. The DNA is as follows: TGTGCCAGCTCATCGAGAGACAGGACGAACACTGAAGCTTTCTTT. It translates as CASSSRDRTNTEAFF.